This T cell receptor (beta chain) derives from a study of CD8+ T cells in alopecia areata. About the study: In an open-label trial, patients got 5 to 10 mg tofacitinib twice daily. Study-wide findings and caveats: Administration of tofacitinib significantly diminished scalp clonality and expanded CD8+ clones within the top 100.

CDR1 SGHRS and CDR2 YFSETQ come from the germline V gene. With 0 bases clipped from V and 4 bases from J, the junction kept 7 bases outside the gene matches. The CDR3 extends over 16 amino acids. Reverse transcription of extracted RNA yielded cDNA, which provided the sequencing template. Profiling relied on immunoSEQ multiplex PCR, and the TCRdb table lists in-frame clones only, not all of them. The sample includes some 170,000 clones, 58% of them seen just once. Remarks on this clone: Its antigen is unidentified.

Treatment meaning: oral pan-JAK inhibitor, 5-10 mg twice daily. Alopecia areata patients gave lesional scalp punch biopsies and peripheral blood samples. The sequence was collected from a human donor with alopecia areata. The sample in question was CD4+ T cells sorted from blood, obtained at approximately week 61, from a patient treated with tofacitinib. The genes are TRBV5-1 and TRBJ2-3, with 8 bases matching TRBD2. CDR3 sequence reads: CASSLAPGGAPDTQYF. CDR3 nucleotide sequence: TGCGCCAGCAGCTTGGCCCCCGGGGGGGCACCAGATACGCAGTATTTT.